The entry below describes one TCR beta chain. Its recognized antigen is unknown. Per-base qualities were not stored, and no clone one base away is much larger. At the junction V is shortened by 4 bases and J by 2 bases, with 17 bases in between. The CDR3 has 16 amino acids, counting the end cysteine and phenylalanine. Only the CDR3 part of the read is kept: 48 bases, read in frame from the first base. According to the germline V gene (reference sequence), CDR1 reads SGHNT and CDR2 reads YYREEE. The immunoSEQ Assay, a bias-controlled multiplex PCR, was used to amplify TCRbeta CDR3 regions from genomic DNA. On the study's bioinformatics: Within the assay, amplification of reference gene primers was used to estimate how many nucleated cells each sample contained. To quantify the absolute abundance of each unique TCRbeta CDR3 rearrangement, sequence reads were collapsed and filtered. For each sample, productive Simpson clonality was calculated as the square root of Simpson's diversity index across productive rearrangements. In TCRdb, the immuneACCESS table is reduced to in-frame sequences with V and J assigned. These tables do not hold every clone; where another copy was compared, an unresolved V gene accounts for under half, and the others remain unexplained. V and J calls and clone size come straight from that table; D and trimming were deduced from the DNA. This sample holds nearly 350,000 clones; roughly 84% were observed only once. More than 0.9% of the sample lies in the top ten.

The entry originates in a study of blood T cell repertoires in COVID-19 (dated by TCRdb to the early 2020s). For the wider study: Collaborator samples came from the United States, Italy and Spain and covered acute and convalescent phases of COVID-19. The material from the prospective study consisted of cDNA or gDNA derived from T cells, B-cell-depleted T cells, or PBMCs. Deeply sampled blood TCRbeta repertoires from subjects exposed to, actively infected with, or recovered from COVID-19 were included in the dataset. The repertoires were made available in a free public database intended to serve as a resource for research on the immune response to SARS-CoV-2. The samples were drawn from the first 160 participants of the ongoing ImmuneRACE study and from 1,254 subjects provided by 6 global collaborators. Sample metadata almost always included a de-identified subject ID, COVID-19 status, age in years and sex. HLA class I and class II types, where available, came from metadata supplied by the sample provider rather than from assay-based typing.

In the prospective study, participants were roughly 18 to 100 years old, resided in about two dozen geographic areas of the United States, and were enrolled through a virtual design. In the prospective study, participants were assigned to cohorts based on the clinical history participants reported in a screening survey and a study questionnaire. Recovered participants in ImmuneRACE Cohort 3 were defined by two consecutive negative NP/OP PCR tests, clearance by a healthcare professional, or resolution of symptoms. Mobile phlebotomists in the prospective study collected whole blood, serum and a nasopharyngeal or oropharyngeal swab from every participant. Additional blood draws and questionnaires over an approximately two-month period could optionally be provided by prospective study participants. Before DNA extraction, prospective study blood samples were shipped either frozen or at room temperature.

What the authors observed across the whole study: The amount of clinical and demographic metadata varied by source and participant and was provided uncurated.

The sequence was collected from a woman in her 30s who had recovered from COVID-19. The sequenced sample consisted of PBMCs or T cells enriched from blood (not recorded which). The sequence joins TRBV5-4 to TRBJ2-3; the best D guess is TRBD2, with 5 bases matching. The encoded CDR3 is CASSGRVSGSTDTQYF. The DNA reads as follows: TGTGCCAGCAGCGGGAGAGTGTCAGGCTCCACAGATACGCAGTATTTT. The CDR3 plus the reference TRBV5-4 and TRBJ2-3 genes for the other parts give the full variable domain: ETGVTQSPTHLIKTRGQQVTLRCSSQSGHNTVSWYQQALGQGPQFIFQYYREEENGRGNFPPRFSGLQFPNYSSELNVNALELDDSALYLCASSGRVSGSTDTQYFGPGTRLTVL.